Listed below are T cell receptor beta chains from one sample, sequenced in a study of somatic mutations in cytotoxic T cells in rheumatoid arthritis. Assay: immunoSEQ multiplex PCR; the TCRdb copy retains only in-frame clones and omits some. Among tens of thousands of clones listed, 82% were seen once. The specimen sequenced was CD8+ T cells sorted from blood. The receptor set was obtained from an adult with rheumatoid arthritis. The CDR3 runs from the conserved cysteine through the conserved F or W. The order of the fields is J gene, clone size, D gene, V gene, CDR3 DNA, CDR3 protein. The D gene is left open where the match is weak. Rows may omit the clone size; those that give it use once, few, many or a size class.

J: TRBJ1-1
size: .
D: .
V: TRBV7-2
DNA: TGTGCCAGCAGCTTAGGCCCAGCCGGCACTGAAGCTTTCTTT
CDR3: CASSLGPAGTEAFF

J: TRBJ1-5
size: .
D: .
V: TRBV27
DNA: TGTGCCAGCAGCCAGGTTGCCGGAGGTCAGCCCCAGCATTTT
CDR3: CASSQVAGGQPQHF

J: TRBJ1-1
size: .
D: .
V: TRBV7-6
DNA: TGTGCCAGCAGCTTAGACCCCGACAAGTCGAACACTGAAGCTTTCTTT
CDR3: CASSLDPDKSNTEAFF

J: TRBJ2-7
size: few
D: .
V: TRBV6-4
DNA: TGTGCCAGCAGTGACTCCCTAGGAGGGTCCAACGAGCAGTACTTC
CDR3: CASSDSLGGSNEQYF

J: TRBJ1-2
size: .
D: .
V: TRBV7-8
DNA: TGTGCCAGCAGCTCCCGCGGGGGGCGGTTCTATGGCTACACCTTC
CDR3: CASSSRGGRFYGYTF

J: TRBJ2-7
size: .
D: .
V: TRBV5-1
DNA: TGCGCCAGCCCCTTCCTATCAGGGGGGCGTGGGGAGCAGTACTTC
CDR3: CASPFLSGGRGEQYF

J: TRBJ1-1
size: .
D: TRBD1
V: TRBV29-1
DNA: TGCAGCGTCGGGACAGGAGGGACTGAAGCTTTCTTT
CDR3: CSVGTGGTEAFF

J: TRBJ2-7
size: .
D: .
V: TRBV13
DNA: TGTGCCAGCAGCTTAGGGAATTTGCCCTACGAGCAGTACTTC
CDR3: CASSLGNLPYEQYF

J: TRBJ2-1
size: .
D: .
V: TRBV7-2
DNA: TGTGCCAGCAGCGCGTCCGGGTGGGGGTACAATGAGCAGTTCTTC
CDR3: CASSASGWGYNEQFF

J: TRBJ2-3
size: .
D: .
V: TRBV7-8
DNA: TGTGCCAGCAGCTTTTTCCCCGGGGCCACTAGCACAGATACGCAGTATTTT
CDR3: CASSFFPGATSTDTQYF

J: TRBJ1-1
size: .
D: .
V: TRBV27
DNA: TGTGCCAGCAGTGCCCGCGGGGGTAAGAACACTGAAGCTTTCTTT
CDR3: CASSARGGKNTEAFF

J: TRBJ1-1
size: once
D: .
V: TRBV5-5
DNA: TGTGCCAGCAGCTTCACAGGCACTGAAGCTTTCTTT
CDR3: CASSFTGTEAFF

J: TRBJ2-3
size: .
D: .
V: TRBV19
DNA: TGTGCATGCGGGAGCACAGATACGCAGTATTTT
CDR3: CACGSTDTQYF

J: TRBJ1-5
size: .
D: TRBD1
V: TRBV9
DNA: TGTGCCAGCAGCGTAGGTCCGGGACAGGGGGCGCCTTTGCATTTT
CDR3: CASSVGPGQGAPLHF

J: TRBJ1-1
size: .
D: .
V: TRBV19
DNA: TGTGCCAGTAGCATGGGGGGGGGCACTGAAGCTTTCTTT
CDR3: CASSMGGGTEAFF

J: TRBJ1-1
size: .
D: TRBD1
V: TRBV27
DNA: TGTGCCAGCACCAAGACAGGGAGCGGGACTTTCTTT
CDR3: CASTKTGSGTFF

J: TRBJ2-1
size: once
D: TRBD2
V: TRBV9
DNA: TGTGCCAGCAGCGTGAGCGGGAGGGCGGTGGGCAATGAGCAGTTCTTC
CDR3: CASSVSGRAVGNEQFF

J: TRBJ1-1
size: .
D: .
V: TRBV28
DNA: TGTGCCAGCAGTTTCGGCTCCTCCAGGGGCACTGAAGCTTTCTTT
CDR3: CASSFGSSRGTEAFF

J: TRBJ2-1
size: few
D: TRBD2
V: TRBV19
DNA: TGTGCCAGTAGGGAGACTAGCGGGAGGGCCTCGGGTGAGCAGTTCTTC
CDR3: CASRETSGRASGEQFF

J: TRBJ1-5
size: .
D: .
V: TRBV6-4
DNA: TGTGCCAGCTTCCGACAGCTTAGCAATCAGCCCCAGCATTTT
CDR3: CASFRQLSNQPQHF

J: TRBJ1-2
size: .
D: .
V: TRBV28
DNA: TGTGCCAGCAGAGGGGGGTATTTGGGCTACACCTTC
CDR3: CASRGGYLGYTF

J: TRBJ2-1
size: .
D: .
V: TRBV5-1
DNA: TGCGCCAGCACCGCCTCCGTTGATGAGCAGTTCTTC
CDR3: CASTASVDEQFF

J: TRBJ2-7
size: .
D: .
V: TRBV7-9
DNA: TGTGCCAGCAGTCAAGAGGGGTCCTACGAGCAGTACTTC
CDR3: CASSQEGSYEQYF

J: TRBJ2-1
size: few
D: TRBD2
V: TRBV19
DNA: TGTGCCAGTCGAAGCGGGGGGGGATACAATGAGCAGTTCTTC
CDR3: CASRSGGGYNEQFF

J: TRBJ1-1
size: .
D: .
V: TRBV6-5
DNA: TGTGCCAGCAGTTACGTGGGGACGGATGAAGCTTTCTTT
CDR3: CASSYVGTDEAFF

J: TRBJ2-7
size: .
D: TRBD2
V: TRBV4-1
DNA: TGCGCCAGCAGCCTCGGAAGCGGGAGGTTCTCCTACGAGCAGTACTTC
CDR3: CASSLGSGRFSYEQYF

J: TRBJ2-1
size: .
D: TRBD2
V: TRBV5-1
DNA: TGCGCCAGCAGCTTTAGCGGGGGGCTGGTAGATGAGCAGTTCTTC
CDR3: CASSFSGGLVDEQFF

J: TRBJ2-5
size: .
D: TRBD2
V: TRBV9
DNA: TGTGCCAGCAGCGATGGACTAGCGGGAGGGCCGGGGGAGACCCAGTACTTC
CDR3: CASSDGLAGGPGETQYF

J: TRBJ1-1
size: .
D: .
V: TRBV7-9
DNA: TGTGCCAGCAGCGCGCCCTTGGTCGAAGATGAAGCTTTCTTT
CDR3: CASSAPLVEDEAFF

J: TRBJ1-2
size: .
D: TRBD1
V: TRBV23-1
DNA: TGCGCCAGCAGTCAAGACAGGGCTGGCTACACCTTC
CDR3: CASSQDRAGYTF

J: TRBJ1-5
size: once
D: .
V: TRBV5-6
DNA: TGTGCCAGCTCCCAGGGTGATGCCAATCAGCCCCAGCATTTT
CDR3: CASSQGDANQPQHF

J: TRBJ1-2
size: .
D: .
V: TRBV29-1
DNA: TGCAGCGCCAACGACGGAGGGCTCTATGGCTACACCTTC
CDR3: CSANDGGLYGYTF

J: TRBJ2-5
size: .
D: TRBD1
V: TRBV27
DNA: TGTGCCAGCACAGCCCCCGGGGACAGGGGAAAAGAGACCCAGTACTTC
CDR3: CASTAPGDRGKETQYF

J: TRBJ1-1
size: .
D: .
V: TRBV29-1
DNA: TGCAGCGTCCTCATAAGGTACACTGAAGCTTTCTTT
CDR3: CSVLIRYTEAFF

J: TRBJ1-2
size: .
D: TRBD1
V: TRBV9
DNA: TGTGCCAGCAGCGTAGGGCAGGGGGGGTACTACACCTTC
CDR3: CASSVGQGGYYTF

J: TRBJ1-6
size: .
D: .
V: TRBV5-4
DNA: TGTGCCAGCAGCTTGGGGGACACCTTGGGCTCACCCCTCCACTTT
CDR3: CASSLGDTLGSPLHF

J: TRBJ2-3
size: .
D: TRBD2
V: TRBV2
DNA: TGTGCCAGCAGCTTGGGACTAGCGGCGACAGATACGCAGTATTTT
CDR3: CASSLGLAATDTQYF

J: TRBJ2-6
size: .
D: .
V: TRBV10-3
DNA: TGTGCCATCAGTGAGTGGGGACTTCTCAAGGGGTCCTCTGGGGCCAACGTCCTGACTTTC
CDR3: CAISEWGLLKGSSGANVLTF

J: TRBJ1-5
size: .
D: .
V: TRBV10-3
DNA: TGTGCCATCAGTAGCGGTGTGAATCAGCCCCAGCATTTT
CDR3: CAISSGVNQPQHF

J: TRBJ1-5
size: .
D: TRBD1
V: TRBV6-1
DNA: TGTGCCAGCAGTGAACGGGACAGTAGCAATCAGCCCCAGCATTTT
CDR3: CASSERDSSNQPQHF

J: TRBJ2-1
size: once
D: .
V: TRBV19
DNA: TGTGCCAGTAGCGATAGCGGCCTCTACAATGAGCAGTTCTTC
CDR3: CASSDSGLYNEQFF

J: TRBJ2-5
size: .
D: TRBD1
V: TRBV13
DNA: TGTGCCAGCAGCTTACGACAGGGCCAAGAGACCCAGTACTTC
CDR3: CASSLRQGQETQYF